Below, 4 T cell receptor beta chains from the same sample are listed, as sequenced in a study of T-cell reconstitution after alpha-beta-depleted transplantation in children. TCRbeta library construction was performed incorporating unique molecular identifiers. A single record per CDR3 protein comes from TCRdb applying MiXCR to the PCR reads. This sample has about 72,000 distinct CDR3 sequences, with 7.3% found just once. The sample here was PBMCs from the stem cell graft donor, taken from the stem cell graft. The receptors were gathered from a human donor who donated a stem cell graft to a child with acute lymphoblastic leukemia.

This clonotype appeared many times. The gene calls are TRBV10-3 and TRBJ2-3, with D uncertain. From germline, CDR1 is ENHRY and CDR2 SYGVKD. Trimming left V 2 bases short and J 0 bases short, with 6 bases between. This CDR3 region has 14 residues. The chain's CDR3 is CAISELSSTDTQYF. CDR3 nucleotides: TGTGCCATCAGTGAGCTTTCTAGCACAGATACGCAGTATTTT.

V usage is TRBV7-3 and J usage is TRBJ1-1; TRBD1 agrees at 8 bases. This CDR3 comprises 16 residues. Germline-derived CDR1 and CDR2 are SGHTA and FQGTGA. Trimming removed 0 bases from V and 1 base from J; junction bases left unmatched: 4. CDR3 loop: CASSLTADRGNTEAFF. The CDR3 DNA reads TGTGCCAGCAGCTTAACGGCTGACAGGGGGAACACTGAAGCTTTCTTT.

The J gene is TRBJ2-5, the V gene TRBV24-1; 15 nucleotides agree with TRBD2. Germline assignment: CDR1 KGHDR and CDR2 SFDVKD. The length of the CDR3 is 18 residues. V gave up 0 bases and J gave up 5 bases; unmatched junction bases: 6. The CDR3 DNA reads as TGTGCCACCAGTGATTTGGGGACTAGCGGGAGGAAGGGGGAGACCCAGTACTTC. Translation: CATSDLGTSGRKGETQYF.

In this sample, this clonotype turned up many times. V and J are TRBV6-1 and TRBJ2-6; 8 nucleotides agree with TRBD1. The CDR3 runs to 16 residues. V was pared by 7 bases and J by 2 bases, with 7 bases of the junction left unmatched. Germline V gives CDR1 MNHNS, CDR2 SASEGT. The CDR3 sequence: CASKQGVGTGANVLTF. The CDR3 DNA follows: TGTGCCAGCAAACAGGGGGTGGGTACTGGGGCCAACGTCCTGACTTTC.